Listed below are T cell receptor beta chains from one sample, sequenced in a study of CD8 T cells in ankylosing spondylitis. TCRdb re-called the 5' RACE reads through MiXCR, storing one row per CDR3 protein. The sample has under 300,000 distinct CDR3 sequences, approximately 9% seen once. The sequenced sample was blood, either unsorted or a sorted T cell fraction (not recorded which). Source of these receptors: a male donor with ankylosing spondylitis or in good health (not recorded which). Each CDR3 is given with its conserved first and last residue. The D gene is left open where the match is weak. Clone size is given for some rows only: seen once, a few or many times, or a class if the clone is expanded.

D gene	clone size	J gene	V gene	CDR3 protein	CDR3 DNA
TRBD1	many	TRBJ1-1	TRBV27	CASRDRGIRTEAFF	TGTGCCAGCAGGGACAGGGGGATAAGGACTGAAGCTTTCTTT
NA	many	TRBJ2-7	TRBV5-1	CASSPSPGGGYEQYF	TGCGCCAGCAGCCCCTCCCCGGGTGGGGGCTACGAGCAGTACTTC
NA	NA	TRBJ2-5	TRBV12-3/TRBV12-4	CASRPMVGTQYF	TGTGCCAGCAGGCCGATGGTAGGGACCCAGTACTTC
NA	many	TRBJ2-2	TRBV5-1	CASSLVELHTGELFF	TGCGCCAGCAGCTTGGTCGAACTTCACACCGGGGAGCTGTTTTTT
TRBD1	many	TRBJ2-1	TRBV29-1	CSVARDREHEQFF	TGCAGCGTCGCGCGGGACAGGGAGCATGAGCAGTTCTTC
NA	many	TRBJ1-5	TRBV27	CASSFVGNQPQHF	TGTGCCAGCAGTTTTGTTGGTAATCAGCCCCAGCATTTT
NA	NA	TRBJ2-7	TRBV5-1	CASSINYEQYF	TGCGCCAGCAGCATTAACTACGAGCAGTACTTC
NA	NA	TRBJ1-3	TRBV30	CAWSLYSGNTIYF	TGTGCCTGGTCTTTGTACTCTGGAAACACCATATATTTT
NA	many	TRBJ2-1	TRBV20-1	CSARDLVGSSYNEQFF	TGCAGTGCTAGAGATCTAGTGGGTAGCTCCTACAATGAGCAGTTCTTC
TRBD1	many	TRBJ2-7	TRBV5-1	CASSPQSGTGGYEQYF	TGCGCCAGCAGCCCCCAGTCCGGGACAGGGGGCTACGAGCAGTACTTC
TRBD1	many	TRBJ2-7	TRBV4-2	CASSQEGIRTGKLYEQYF	TGTGCCAGCAGCCAAGAAGGGATTAGGACAGGGAAGCTCTACGAGCAGTACTTC
TRBD2	few	TRBJ2-2	TRBV6-1	CASTRPGRRSNTGELFF	TGTGCCAGCACCCGTCCCGGGAGGAGGTCGAACACCGGGGAGCTGTTTTTT
TRBD2	many	TRBJ2-7	TRBV10-3	CAISEGRLAGGSSLYEQYF	TGTGCCATCAGTGAAGGGAGGTTAGCGGGAGGGAGCTCCCTCTACGAGCAGTACTTC
NA	many	TRBJ2-1	TRBV9	CASSVDGAVYNEQFF	TGTGCCAGCAGCGTAGATGGGGCGGTTTACAATGAGCAGTTCTTC
TRBD2	NA	TRBJ2-3	TRBV10-3	CATLTSETDTQYF	TGTGCCACCCTGACTAGCGAGACAGATACGCAGTATTTT
NA	NA	TRBJ1-3	TRBV4-3	CASSQEIVSSGNTIYF	TGCGCCAGCAGCCAAGAGATAGTGAGCTCTGGAAACACCATATATTTT
TRBD2	many	TRBJ2-1	TRBV5-1	CASSFLAGGEQFF	TGCGCCAGCAGCTTTCTAGCGGGAGGAGAGCAGTTCTTC
NA	many	TRBJ2-6	TRBV5-1	CASSLGGRAGANVLTF	TGCGCCAGCAGCTTGGGGGGTCGGGCTGGGGCCAACGTCCTGACTTTC
TRBD1	many	TRBJ1-2	TRBV10-3	CAISDGTGRTANYGYTF	TGTGCCATCAGTGATGGGACAGGGAGAACAGCTAACTATGGCTACACCTTC
TRBD2	few	TRBJ2-2	TRBV4-2	CASSLGLAGFANTGELFF	TGTGCCAGCAGCCTCGGACTAGCGGGATTCGCGAACACCGGGGAGCTGTTTTTT
TRBD1	many	TRBJ1-6	TRBV6-1	CASSLGTVNSPLHF	TGTGCCAGCAGTCTCGGGACAGTTAATTCACCCCTCCACTTT
NA	NA	TRBJ1-2	TRBV30	CAWSFRPENYGYTF	TGTGCCTGGAGTTTTAGGCCCGAGAACTATGGCTACACCTTC
NA	many	TRBJ1-5	TRBV6-2/TRBV6-3	CASSYSQVDGDQPQHF	TGTGCCAGCAGTTACTCCCAGGTAGATGGTGATCAGCCCCAGCATTTT
NA	many	TRBJ2-7	TRBV5-1	CASSAGGFSYEQYF	TGCGCCAGCAGCGCCGGGGGCTTCTCCTACGAGCAGTACTTC
NA	few	TRBJ2-3	TRBV7-2	CASSSGQGQRQYF	TGTGCCAGCAGCTCGGGTCAGGGGCAAAGGCAGTATTTT
NA	NA	TRBJ1-1	TRBV10-3	CATGGQTDTEAFF	TGTGCCACCGGCGGACAGACGGACACTGAAGCTTTCTTT
NA	NA	TRBJ2-2	TRBV3-1	CASSPPGTSTGELFF	TGTGCCAGCAGCCCCCCCGGGACCTCCACCGGGGAGCTGTTTTTT
TRBD1	many	TRBJ2-2	TRBV12-3/TRBV12-4	CASSLIPTETGANTGELFF	TGTGCCAGCAGTTTAATCCCCACCGAAACAGGGGCGAACACCGGGGAGCTGTTTTTT
NA	many	TRBJ1-3	TRBV13	CASSTGGTSSGNTIYF	TGTGCCAGCAGCACCGGCGGGACGAGCTCTGGAAACACCATATATTTT
NA	many	TRBJ2-7	TRBV6-1	CASSHPLGNTYEQYF	TGTGCCAGCAGTCATCCCCTGGGAAACACCTACGAGCAGTACTTC
NA	few	TRBJ1-1	TRBV20-1	CSASPGRVNTEAFF	TGCAGTGCTTCCCCCGGGCGGGTGAACACTGAAGCTTTCTTT
TRBD1	many	TRBJ1-5	TRBV6-2/TRBV6-3	CASSSLRQGGGNQPQHF	TGTGCCAGCAGTTCCCTCCGACAGGGCGGGGGCAATCAGCCCCAGCATTTT
TRBD1	many	TRBJ2-2	TRBV27	CASSPDRTGVTGELFF	TGTGCCAGCAGCCCCGATAGGACAGGGGTAACCGGGGAGCTGTTTTTT
NA	NA	TRBJ1-5	TRBV6-2/TRBV6-3	CASSYSWGRNQPQHF	TGTGCCAGCAGTTACTCTTGGGGGAGAAATCAGCCCCAGCATTTT
NA	many	TRBJ2-1	TRBV10-3	CAISESTARGSYNEQFF	TGTGCCATCAGTGAGTCGACAGCTAGGGGCTCCTACAATGAGCAGTTCTTC
TRBD2	many	TRBJ2-1	TRBV7-3	CASSLFSGSINEQFF	TGTGCCAGCAGCTTATTTAGCGGGAGTATTAATGAGCAGTTCTTC
NA	many	TRBJ1-2	TRBV12-3/TRBV12-4	CASSLMPGRQNNNYGYTF	TGTGCCAGCAGTTTAATGCCGGGCCGTCAAAACAATAACTATGGCTACACCTTC
NA	many	TRBJ1-5	TRBV12-3/TRBV12-4	CASSLRDDNQPQHF	TGTGCCAGCAGTTTAAGGGACGATAATCAGCCCCAGCATTTT
TRBD1	many	TRBJ1-1	TRBV7-2	CASSLEGTGKNTEAFF	TGTGCCAGCAGCTTAGAAGGGACAGGAAAGAACACTGAAGCTTTCTTT
TRBD1	NA	TRBJ1-2	TRBV7-9	CASSFGTGGVYGYTF	TGTGCCAGCAGCTTCGGAACAGGGGGAGTCTATGGCTACACCTTC
NA	few	TRBJ2-7	TRBV5-1	CASYDGPGLGRQYF	TGCGCCAGCTACGATGGGCCGGGATTGGGGCGGCAGTACTTC
NA	NA	TRBJ2-1	TRBV15	CATSRGIGGEDEQFF	TGTGCCACCAGCAGAGGAATAGGGGGTGAGGATGAGCAGTTCTTC
NA	many	TRBJ1-5	TRBV12-3/TRBV12-4	CASTKGGRAGAQHF	TGTGCCAGCACAAAAGGGGGGCGGGCCGGGGCCCAGCATTTT
NA	few	TRBJ1-2	TRBV6-2/TRBV6-3	CASRRERGQIGYGYTF	TGTGCCAGCAGACGGGAACGGGGTCAGATTGGCTATGGCTACACCTTC
TRBD2	few	TRBJ2-7	TRBV12-3/TRBV12-4	CASSLGGSLVDEQYF	TGTGCCAGCAGTTTGGGCGGGAGCCTTGTGGACGAGCAGTACTTC
TRBD1	few	TRBJ2-6	TRBV27	CASSRDRGSGANVLTF	TGTGCCAGCAGCCGGGACAGGGGATCTGGGGCCAACGTCCTGACTTTC
TRBD2	many	TRBJ2-7	TRBV20-1	CSASGGTSGIYEQYF	TGCAGTGCTAGTGGGGGGACTAGCGGGATTTACGAGCAGTACTTC
NA	NA	TRBJ2-7	TRBV7-2	CASSSFPSHYEQYF	TGTGCCAGCAGCTCCTTCCCCTCCCACTACGAGCAGTACTTC